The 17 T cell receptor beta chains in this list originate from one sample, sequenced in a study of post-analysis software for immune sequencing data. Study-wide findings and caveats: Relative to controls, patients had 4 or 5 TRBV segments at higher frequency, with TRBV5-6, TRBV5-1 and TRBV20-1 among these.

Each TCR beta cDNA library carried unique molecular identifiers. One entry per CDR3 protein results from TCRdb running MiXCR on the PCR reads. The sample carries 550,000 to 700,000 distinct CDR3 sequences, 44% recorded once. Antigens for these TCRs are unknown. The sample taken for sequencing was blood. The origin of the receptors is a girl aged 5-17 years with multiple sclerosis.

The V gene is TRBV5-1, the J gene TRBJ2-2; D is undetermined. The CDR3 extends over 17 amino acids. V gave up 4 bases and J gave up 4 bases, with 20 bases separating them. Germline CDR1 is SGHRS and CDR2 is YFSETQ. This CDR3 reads CASSPRMAGPSTGELFF. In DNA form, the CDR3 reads TGCGCCAGCAGCCCGAGAATGGCAGGACCCTCCACCGGGGAGCTGTTTTTT.

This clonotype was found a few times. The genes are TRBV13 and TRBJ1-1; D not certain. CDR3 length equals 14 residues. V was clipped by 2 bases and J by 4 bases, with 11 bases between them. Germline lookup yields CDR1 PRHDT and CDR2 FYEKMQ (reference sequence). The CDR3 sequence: CASSLRGFVTEAFF. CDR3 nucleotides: TGTGCCAGCAGCTTACGGGGATTTGTCACTGAAGCTTTCTTT.

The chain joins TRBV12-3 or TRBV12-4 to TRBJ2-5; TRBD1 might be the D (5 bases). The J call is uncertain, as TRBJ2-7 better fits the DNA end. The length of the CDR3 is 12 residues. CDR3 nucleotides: TGTGCCAGCAGTTTTATCAGGGACGAGCAGTACTTC. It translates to CASSFIRDEQYF.

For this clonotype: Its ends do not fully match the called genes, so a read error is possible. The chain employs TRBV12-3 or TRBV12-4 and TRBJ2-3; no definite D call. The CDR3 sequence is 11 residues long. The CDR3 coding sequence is TGTGCCAGCATGCGAGCAGATGCGCAGTATTTT. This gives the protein CASMRADAQYF.

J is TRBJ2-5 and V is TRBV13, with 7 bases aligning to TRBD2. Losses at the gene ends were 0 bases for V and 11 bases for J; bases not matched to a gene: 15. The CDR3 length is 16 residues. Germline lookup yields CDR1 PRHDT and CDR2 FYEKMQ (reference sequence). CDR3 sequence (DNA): TGTGCCAGCAGCTTAGGGCTAGCGGAGCCTTACAATGAGCAGTACTTC. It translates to CASSLGLAEPYNEQYF. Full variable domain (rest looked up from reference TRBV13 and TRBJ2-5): AAGVIQSPRHLIKEKRETATLKCYPIPRHDTVYWYQQGPGQDPQFLISFYEKMQSDKGSIPDRFSAQQFSDYHSELNMSSLELGDSALYFCASSLGLAEPYNEQYFGPGTRLLVL.

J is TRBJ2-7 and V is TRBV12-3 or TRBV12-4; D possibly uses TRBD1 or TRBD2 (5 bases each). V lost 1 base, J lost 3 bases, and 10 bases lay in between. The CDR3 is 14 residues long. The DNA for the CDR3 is TGTGCCAGCAGTTTAGGAGGGACCCACTACGAGCAGTACTTC. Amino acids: CASSLGGTHYEQYF.

CDR3 coding DNA: TGCGCCAGCAGCTTGCAATTCCAGACCCCTAGCACAGATACGCAGTATTTT. Encoded protein: CASSLQFQTPSTDTQYF. The V gene is TRBV5-1, the J gene TRBJ2-3; D uncertain. Trimming took off 1 base at V and 0 bases at J, with 15 bases between the two ends. This CDR3 region has 17 residues. Germline CDR1 SGHRS, CDR2 YFSETQ.

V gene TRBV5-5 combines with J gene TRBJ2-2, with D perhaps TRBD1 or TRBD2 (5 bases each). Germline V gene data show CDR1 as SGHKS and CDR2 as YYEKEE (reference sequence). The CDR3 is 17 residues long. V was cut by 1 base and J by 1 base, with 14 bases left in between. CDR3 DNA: TGTGCCAGCAGCTTGAGGGTTGGGACGGGGAACACCGGGGAGCTGTTTTTT. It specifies CASSLRVGTGNTGELFF.

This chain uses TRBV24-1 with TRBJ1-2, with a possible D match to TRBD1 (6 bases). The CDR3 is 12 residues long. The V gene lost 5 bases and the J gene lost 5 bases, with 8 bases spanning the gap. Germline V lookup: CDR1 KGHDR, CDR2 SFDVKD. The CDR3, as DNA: TGTGCCACCAGTGGAACAGGGTATGGCTACACCTTC. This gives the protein CATSGTGYGYTF.

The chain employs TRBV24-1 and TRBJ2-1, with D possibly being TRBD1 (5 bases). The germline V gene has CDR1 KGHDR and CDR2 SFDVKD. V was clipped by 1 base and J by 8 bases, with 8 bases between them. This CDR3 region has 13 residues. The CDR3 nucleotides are TGTGCCACCAGTGATTTAGAAGGGGATGAGCAGTTCTTC. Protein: CATSDLEGDEQFF.

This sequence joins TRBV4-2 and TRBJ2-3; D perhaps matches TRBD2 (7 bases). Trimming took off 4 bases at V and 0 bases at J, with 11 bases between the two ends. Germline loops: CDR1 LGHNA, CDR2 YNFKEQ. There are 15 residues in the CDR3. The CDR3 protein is CASSRRGASTDTQYF. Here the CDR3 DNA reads TGTGCCAGCAGCCGACGGGGGGCCAGCACAGATACGCAGTATTTT.

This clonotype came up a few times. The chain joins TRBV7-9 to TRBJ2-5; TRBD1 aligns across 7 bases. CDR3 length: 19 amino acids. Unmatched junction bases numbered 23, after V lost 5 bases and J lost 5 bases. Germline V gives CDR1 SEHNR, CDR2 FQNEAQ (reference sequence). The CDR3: CASSGQVPTTGEFRETQYF. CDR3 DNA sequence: TGTGCCAGCAGCGGCCAGGTCCCCACCACAGGGGAATTTCGGGAGACCCAGTACTTC.

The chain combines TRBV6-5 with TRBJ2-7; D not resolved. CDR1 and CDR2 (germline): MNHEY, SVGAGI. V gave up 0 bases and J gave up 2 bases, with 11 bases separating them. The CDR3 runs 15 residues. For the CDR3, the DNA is TGTGCCAGCAGTTACTCGGTAGCTCCAACCTACGAGCAGTACTTC. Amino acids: CASSYSVAPTYEQYF.

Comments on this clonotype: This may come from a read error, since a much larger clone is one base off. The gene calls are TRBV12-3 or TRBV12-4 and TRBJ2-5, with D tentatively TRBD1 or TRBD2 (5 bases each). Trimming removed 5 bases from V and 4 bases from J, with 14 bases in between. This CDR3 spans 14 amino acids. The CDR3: CASSPRDGTETQYF. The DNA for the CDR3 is TGTGCCAGCAGTCCCCGGGATGGGACAGAGACCCAGTACTTC.

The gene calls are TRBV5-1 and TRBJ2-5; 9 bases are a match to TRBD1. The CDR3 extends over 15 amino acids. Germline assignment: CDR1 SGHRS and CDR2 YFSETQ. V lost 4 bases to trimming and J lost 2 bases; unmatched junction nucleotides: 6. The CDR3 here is CASSTGTGNQETQYF. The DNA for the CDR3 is TGCGCCAGCAGCACGGGGACAGGGAATCAAGAGACCCAGTACTTC.

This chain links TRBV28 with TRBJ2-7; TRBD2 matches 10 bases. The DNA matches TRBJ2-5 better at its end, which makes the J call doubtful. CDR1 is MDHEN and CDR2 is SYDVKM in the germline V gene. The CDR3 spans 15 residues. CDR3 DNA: TGTGCCAGCCGAACTAGCGGGGTTGTGCAAGAGACCCAGTACTTC. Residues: CASRTSGVVQETQYF.

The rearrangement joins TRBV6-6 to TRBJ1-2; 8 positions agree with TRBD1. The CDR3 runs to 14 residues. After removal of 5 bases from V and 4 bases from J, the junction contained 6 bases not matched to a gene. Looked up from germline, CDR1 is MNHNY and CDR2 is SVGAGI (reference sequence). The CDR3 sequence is CASSLGTGLYGYTF. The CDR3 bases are TGTGCCAGCAGTCTCGGGACAGGACTCTATGGCTACACCTTC.